The 9 T cell receptor beta chains reported below all come from one sample, sequenced in a study of blood T cell repertoires in COVID-19. Assay: immunoSEQ multiplex PCR; the TCRdb copy retains only in-frame clones and omits some. The table records about 34,000 clones, over 60% of them present only once. The sequencing input was peripheral blood. All receptors derive from a human donor in a cohort sampled during active COVID-19.

The chain couples TRBV25-1 to TRBJ2-2; 9 nucleotides match TRBD1. Germline V lookup: CDR1 MGHDK, CDR2 SYGVNS. Trimming removed 2 bases from V and 0 bases from J; junction bases left unmatched: 7. This CDR3 has 18 amino acids. DNA of the CDR3: TGTGCCAGCAGTGAAATCGGACAGGGGCGACCGAACACCGGGGAGCTGTTTTTT. Translating gives CASSEIGQGRPNTGELFF.

This chain uses TRBV21-1 with TRBJ2-5; the tabulated D call, TRBD1, remains unverified against the DNA. TRBV21-1 is a recognized pseudogene. This CDR3 has 14 residues. The CDR3 loop reads CASRLQGPQETQYF. The CDR3 DNA is TGTGCCAGCAGACTACAGGGGCCACAAGAGACCCAGTACTTC.

This rearrangement joins TRBV6-5 to TRBJ1-5; D not resolved. This CDR3 has 15 amino acids. Germline CDR1 and CDR2: MNHEY and SVGAGI. V lost 7 bases and J 4 bases, leaving 17 bases between the germline ends. CDR3 DNA: TGTGCCAGCAAGAGAGGGCGCAGTAGGAATCAGCCCCAGCATTTT. Translating gives CASKRGRSRNQPQHF.

The chain combines TRBV5-1 with TRBJ2-2; 10 nucleotides match TRBD1. V was pared by 5 bases and J by 10 bases, with 14 bases of the junction left unmatched. Germline assignment: CDR1 SGHRS and CDR2 YFSETQ. This CDR3 has 16 residues. The CDR3 protein is CASSTPGQGIGVELFF. DNA of the CDR3: TGCGCCAGCAGTACCCCGGGACAGGGGATTGGTGTGGAGCTGTTTTTT.

This sequence joins TRBV19 and TRBJ2-1, with D tentatively TRBD2 (5 bases). The germline CDR1 and CDR2 sequences are LNHDA and SQIVND (reference sequence). The length of the CDR3 is 13 residues. V lost 6 bases and J 4 bases, leaving 10 bases between the germline ends. The CDR3 is CASRRREYNEQFF. In DNA, the CDR3 is TGTGCCAGTAGGAGACGGGAATACAATGAGCAGTTCTTC.

The DNA of the CDR3 is TGTGCCAGTCGACGTTTTGGGGCGGTGGAGCAGTACTTC. It translates to CASRRFGAVEQYF. The V gene is TRBV2, the J gene TRBJ2-7, with D perhaps TRBD1 (5 bases). The CDR3 covers 13 residues. Germline CDR1 is SNHLY and CDR2 is FYNNEI. V was cut by 9 bases and J by 7 bases, with 19 bases left in between.

A few counts support this clone. The rearrangement uses TRBV14 and TRBJ1-2, with D uncertain. The V end was cut by 3 bases, the J end by 5 bases, with 7 bases between. CDR1 is SGHDN and CDR2 is FVKESK in the germline V gene. CDR3 length: 12 residues. CDR3 coding DNA: TGTGCCAGCAGCCAGACGGAGTATGGCTACACCTTC. The encoded protein is CASSQTEYGYTF.

The rearrangement uses TRBV27 and TRBJ2-3; 10 nucleotides line up with TRBD2. CDR1 is MNHEY, CDR2 SMNVEV, per germline (reference sequence). With V trimmed by 5 bases and J by 2 bases, 4 bases remained unmatched. The CDR3 covers 15 residues. The CDR3 reads CASSLTSGATDTQYF. The CDR3 DNA reads as TGTGCCAGCAGTCTTACTAGCGGGGCCACAGATACGCAGTATTTT.

For this clone: The junction does not match germline at one end; this may be a read error. The chain uses TRBV11-2 and TRBJ1-1; no clear D gene. There are 13 residues in the CDR3. The germline gives CDR1 SGHAT, CDR2 FQNNGV. The chain's CDR3 is CASRLGLNTEAFF. For the CDR3, the DNA is TGTGCCAGCAGATTAGGGCTGAACACTGAAGCTTTCTTT.